A selection of T cell receptor beta chains follows, all from one sample in a study of T-cell memory formation after mild COVID-19. TCRdb fed the 5' RACE reads into MiXCR, producing one record per CDR3 protein. The profile shows hundreds of thousands of distinct CDR3 sequences, 20% of them singletons. The sample taken for sequencing was PBMCs or a T cell subset sorted from them (not recorded which). Receptors originate from an adult woman who had mild COVID-19 (a few samples of this study predate the infection). Cell type and time point are not known. The CDR3 runs from the conserved cysteine through the conserved F or W. The D gene is left open where the match is weak. A clone size is listed for some rows: how often the clone was seen (once, few, many), or a class if it is expanded.

D	size	V	J	CDR3	DNA
NA	NA	TRBV7-2	TRBJ2-3	CASSSARSDTQYF	TGTGCCAGCAGCTCGGCCAGATCAGATACGCAGTATTTT
NA	NA	TRBV6-5	TRBJ1-5	CASSYWGGPQHF	TGTGCCAGCAGTTACTGGGGGGGGCCCCAGCATTTT
NA	NA	TRBV18	TRBJ2-1	CASSPVQGSSYNEQFF	TGTGCCAGCTCACCAGTCCAGGGGAGCTCCTACAATGAGCAGTTCTTC
TRBD2	NA	TRBV14	TRBJ2-1	CASAAGSGRIRSYNEQFF	TGTGCCAGCGCAGCCGGTAGCGGGCGGATTAGGTCCTACAATGAGCAGTTCTTC
NA	NA	TRBV9	TRBJ2-6	CASSVGVLWSGANVLTF	TGTGCCAGCAGCGTAGGGGTCTTGTGGTCTGGGGCCAACGTCCTGACTTTC
TRBD2	many	TRBV7-4	TRBJ2-3	CASSFGLAGAPTDTQYF	TGTGCCAGCAGCTTTGGACTAGCGGGGGCCCCGACAGATACGCAGTATTTT
TRBD2	few	TRBV4-3	TRBJ2-1	CASSQDRLAGTQSSYNEQFF	TGCGCCAGCAGCCAAGATAGACTAGCGGGAACTCAGAGCTCCTACAATGAGCAGTTCTTC
TRBD1	few	TRBV27	TRBJ1-6	CASSFTGQGRSPLHF	TGTGCCAGCAGTTTCACGGGACAGGGCCGCTCACCCCTCCACTTT
NA	NA	TRBV21-1	TRBJ2-1	CASSKRPAGVVSYNEQFF	TGTGCCAGCAGCAAGCGTCCAGCGGGAGTTGTGTCCTACAATGAGCAGTTCTTC
NA	NA	TRBV2	TRBJ2-1	CASRTLRDPLNEQFF	TGTGCCAGCAGGACACTACGGGACCCTCTCAATGAGCAGTTCTTC
NA	many	TRBV11-2	TRBJ2-5	CASSSGTGARETQYF	TGTGCCAGCAGCTCGGGGACCGGGGCGAGAGAGACCCAGTACTTC
TRBD2	NA	TRBV3-1	TRBJ2-1	CASSQVTSGGMLHYNEQFF	TGTGCCAGCAGCCAAGTCACTAGCGGGGGGATGCTTCATTACAATGAGCAGTTCTTC
TRBD1	few	TRBV18	TRBJ2-4	CASSGQGLNIQYF	TGTGCCAGCTCAGGACAGGGGCTGAACATTCAGTACTTC
TRBD2	few	TRBV7-2	TRBJ2-3	CASTLMASGGADTQYF	TGTGCCAGCACGTTAATGGCTAGCGGGGGGGCAGATACGCAGTATTTT
NA	NA	TRBV5-4	TRBJ2-1	CASGVGGNNEQFF	TGTGCCAGCGGTGTCGGCGGGAACAATGAGCAGTTCTTC
TRBD1	few	TRBV5-1	TRBJ2-1	CASSFWGQGSYNEQFF	TGCGCCAGCAGCTTTTGGGGACAGGGGAGCTACAATGAGCAGTTCTTC
TRBD1	NA	TRBV12-3/TRBV12-4	TRBJ1-1	CASSPTFFGQGALNTEAFF	TGTGCCAGCAGTCCCACCTTCTTCGGACAGGGGGCGTTGAACACTGAAGCTTTCTTT
NA	NA	TRBV28	TRBJ2-2	CASSFGGVGGELFF	TGTGCCAGCAGTTTTGGGGGAGTAGGCGGGGAGCTGTTTTTT
NA	few	TRBV12-3/TRBV12-4	TRBJ2-1	CASSGHFRSNEQFF	TGTGCCAGTTCGGGGCACTTCAGAAGTAATGAGCAGTTCTTC
NA	NA	TRBV2	TRBJ2-1	CASSPLAPSNEQFF	TGTGCCAGCAGCCCCCTGGCCCCCTCGAATGAGCAGTTCTTC
NA	few	TRBV6-6	TRBJ2-7	CASSTRLERSSYEQYF	TGTGCCAGCAGCACGAGACTAGAGCGGAGCTCCTACGAGCAGTACTTC
NA	many	TRBV7-2	TRBJ2-5	CASSPGPQETQYF	TGTGCCAGCAGCCCCGGGCCTCAAGAGACCCAGTACTTC